This TCR beta chain was obtained from a study of blood T cell repertoires in COVID-19. At the level of the study: COVID-19 samples from acute and convalescent phases originated in the United States, Italy and Spain. The analysed material was cDNA or gDNA that came from T cells, B-cell-depleted T cells, or PBMCs.

The study recruited people aged roughly 18 to 100 years across approximately 24 US areas. From germline, CDR1 is MDHEN and CDR2 SYDVKM. The germline V and J ends were trimmed by 6 bases and 7 bases, with 10 bases remaining between them. This CDR3 is built from 12 residues. Per the authors' pipeline: Reference gene primer amplification gave estimated nucleated cell counts. Repertoires were generated with immunoSEQ multiplex PCR, while TCRdb's copy carries only in-frame clones and drops some. V, J and clone size are taken as reported in that table, and D and trimming were inferred from the DNA itself. The table shows 200,000 to 300,000 clones, with approximately 83% occurring only once.

What was sequenced was PBMCs or T cells enriched from blood (not recorded which). The TCR comes from a middle-aged woman with acute COVID-19. The chain has TRBV28 and TRBJ2-1; a weak D match, TRBD2 (5 bases). The CDR3 region has the DNA TGTGCCAGCAGCCTTAGCGTAAATGAGCAGTTCTTC. This encodes CASSLSVNEQFF.